The following is a T cell receptor (beta chain) sequence with its context. As yet, its antigen is unknown. Germline V gives CDR1 MNHEY, CDR2 SMNVEV (reference sequence). The V end lost 5 bases, the J end lost 4 bases, and 15 bases lay between the germline ends. This CDR3 region has 14 residues. The sample comes from a study of vaccination effects on CD4 cells after COVID-19. Study background: Each well held some 2 million PBMC cultured with around 10 ug/ml peptides and around 10 IU/ml IL-2.

Study-level results: Small numbers of convalescent patients limited the study. It also lacked early post-infection timepoints. Nearly all vaccine-induced clones in healthy recipients recognized only SARS-CoV-2.

At the end of 10 days of culture, CD4+ T cells were isolated. The cohort was immunized with two doses of either the BNT162b2 or mRNA-1273 vaccine. This table comes from immunoSEQ multiplex PCR, and its TCRdb copy is limited to in-frame clones, with some not included. The sample holds tens of thousands of clones, 65% to 80% seen once. This receptor was obtained from a human donor who received a COVID-19 vaccine. The source material was CD4+ T cells from PBMCs cultured without peptide, sampled after COVID-19 vaccination. The rearrangement joins TRBV27 to TRBJ2-7; no firm D call. CDR3: CASSPWTVLYEQYV. CDR3 sequence (DNA): TGTGCCAGCAGTCCCTGGACCGTATTATACGAGCAGTACGTC.